One T cell receptor (beta chain) is described in this entry. As yet, its antigen is unknown. The source material, RNA transcripts, was used to amplify TCR beta CDR3 regions. With the HTBI primer set, the TCR CDR3 went through a first round of RT-PCR. TCRdb recomputed calls from the multiplex PCR reads with MiXCR, one row per CDR3 protein. The table records 730,000 or so distinct CDR3 sequences, approximately 19% of them present only once. The data were obtained in a study of T cells in Graves' hyperthyroidism and ophthalmopathy. The study's findings and limits: Blood samples included most of the expanded thyroid clonotypes exceeding 0.001. Model-based prediction identified ophthalmopathy a median about 7 months prior to its onset.

Hyperthyroidism was newly diagnosed in patients aged 18 to 65 (duration under 2 months). Sampled blood dates from first hyperthyroidism diagnosis, and it precedes any ophthalmopathy symptoms. This clonotype was obtained from a woman in her forties or fifties with Graves' hyperthyroidism that later progressed to Graves' ophthalmopathy. The sequenced sample was blood.

The CDR3 coding sequence is TGTGCCAGCAGTTACGACAGGGGGCAAACTGAAGCTTTCTTT. It specifies CASSYDRGQTEAFF. This rearrangement joins TRBV6-5 to TRBJ1-1, with 10 bases lining up with TRBD1. Trimming at V came to 2 bases and at J to 5 bases, leaving 2 bases not matched to a gene. The germline CDR1 and CDR2 sequences are MNHEY and SVGAGI. The CDR3 runs 14 residues.